In this sample, the clone carrying this T cell receptor beta chain turned up once. The antigen remains unidentified. This record comes from a study of CD8 T cells in Susac syndrome. Study results and limitations: The study recognized that its TCR sequencing and HLA analysis covered a relatively small number of individuals.

Reverse transcription used roughly 0.45 to 1 ug RNA and random hexamers. TCRdb reprocessed the immunoSEQ multiplex PCR reads with MiXCR, giving one entry per CDR3 protein. Of 250,000 or so distinct CDR3 sequences detected, around 93% appear once; the ten largest clones hold around 0.067%. The length of the CDR3 is 14 residues. Germline loops: CDR1 SGHNT, CDR2 YYREEE (reference sequence). V shed 4 bases and J shed 0 bases, with 8 bases lying between them. Sequencing of TCR beta covered CD8+ and CD4+ T cells obtained from blood. The multiple sclerosis controls, all treatment-naive patients, had relapsing-remitting disease that was stable or active.

This rearrangement joins TRBV5-4 to TRBJ2-1; the D is unclear. The specimen sequenced was CD4+ T cells from PBMCs. This TCR came from a human donor with multiple sclerosis. CDR3 DNA: TGTGCCAGCAGCGAGTCCAGCTCCTACAATGAGCAGTTCTTC. This codes for CASSESSSYNEQFF.